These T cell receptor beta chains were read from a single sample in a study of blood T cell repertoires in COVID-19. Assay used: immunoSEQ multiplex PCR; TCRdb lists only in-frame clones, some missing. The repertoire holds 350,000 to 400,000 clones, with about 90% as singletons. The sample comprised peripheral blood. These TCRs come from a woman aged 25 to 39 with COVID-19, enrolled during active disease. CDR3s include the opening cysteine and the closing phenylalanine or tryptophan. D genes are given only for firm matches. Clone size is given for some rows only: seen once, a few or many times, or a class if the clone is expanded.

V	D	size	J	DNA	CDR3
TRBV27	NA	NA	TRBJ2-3	TGTGCCAGCAGTCCCCATAATCAGGCAGATACGCAGTATTTT	CASSPHNQADTQYF
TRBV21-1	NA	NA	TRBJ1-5	TGTGCCAGCAGCGCCAGGTTCCGCCAGCCCCAGCATTTT	CASSARFRQPQHF
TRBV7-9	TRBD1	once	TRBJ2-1	TGTGCCAGCAGCCGCGGACAGGGCCGAGGGTTCTACAATGAGCAGTTCTTC	CASSRGQGRGFYNEQFF
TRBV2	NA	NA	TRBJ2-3	TGTGCCAGCAGCAAGACAGTTTTTCAGACAGATACGCAGTATTTT	CASSKTVFQTDTQYF
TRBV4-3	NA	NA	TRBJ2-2	TGCGCCAGCAGCCACGAGACGAACACCGGGGAGCTGTTTTTT	CASSHETNTGELFF
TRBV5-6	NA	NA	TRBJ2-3	TGTGCCAGCCACCCACTCCTAGCCGATACGCAGTATTTT	CASHPLLADTQYF
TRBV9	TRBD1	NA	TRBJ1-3	TGTGCCAGCAGCGTAGAGGACAGGGTTGGAAACACCATATATTTT	CASSVEDRVGNTIYF
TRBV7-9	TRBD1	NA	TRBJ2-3	TGTGCCAGCAGCTTCCGGACAGGGGGGACAGATACGCAGTATTTT	CASSFRTGGTDTQYF
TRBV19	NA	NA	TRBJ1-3	TGTGCCAGCGCCTTACCGGAGTACACCATATATTTT	CASALPEYTIYF
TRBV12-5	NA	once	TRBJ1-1	TGTGCTAGTGGTCCAGGACAGTACCTCTCTGAAGCTTTCTTT	CASGPGQYLSEAFF
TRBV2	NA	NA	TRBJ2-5	TGTGCCAGCAGGGCGGGAGAGACCCAGTACTTC	CASRAGETQYF
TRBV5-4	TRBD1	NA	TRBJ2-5	TGTGCCAGCAGCCCTACTATGAATAAACCGACAGGGACGGAGACCCAGTACTTC	CASSPTMNKPTGTETQYF
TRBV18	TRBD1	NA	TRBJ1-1	TGTGCCAGCTCACCTACCGGGACAGGGACCGGAGCTTTCTTT	CASSPTGTGTGAFF
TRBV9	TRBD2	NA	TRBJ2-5	TGTGCCAGCAGCGTAGACGGGGGGGCCATAGAGACCCAGTACTTC	CASSVDGGAIETQYF
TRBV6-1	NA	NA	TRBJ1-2	TGTGCCAGCAGTGAAGCGCTTCAGGGGTACTATGGCTACACCTTC	CASSEALQGYYGYTF
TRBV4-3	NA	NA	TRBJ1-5	TGCGCCAGCAGCCAAGAGTTTCGGGGAGGCTACAATCAGCCCCAGCATTTT	CASSQEFRGGYNQPQHF
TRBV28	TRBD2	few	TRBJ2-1	TGTGCCAGCAGACTAGCGGGGGGAGGGTACAATGAGCAGTTCTTC	CASRLAGGGYNEQFF
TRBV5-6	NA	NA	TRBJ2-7	TGTGCCAGCAGCTTCGGACAGTCCTACGAGCAGTACTTC	CASSFGQSYEQYF